This T cell receptor (beta chain) was captured in a study of glioma-infiltrating T cells after dendritic cell vaccination. On the study more broadly: Samples are from glioblastoma patients in Phase I and II dendritic cell vaccine trials.

The primer mix had 60 V beta and 13 J beta primers. The table came from immunoSEQ multiplex PCR; TCRdb's copy has only in-frame clones and leaves some out. The sample has about 64,000 clones; around 86% are singletons. No glioblastoma patient carried an isocitrate dehydrogenase mutation. The CDR3 runs to 13 residues. V lost 3 bases to trimming and J lost 4 bases, with 8 bases between them. Looked up from germline, CDR1 is SGHAT and CDR2 is FQNNGV. The TCR originated in a human donor with glioblastoma. The V call is TRBV11-2, the J call TRBJ2-3; TRBD1 might be the D (6 bases). The starting material was blood, obtained before dendritic cell vaccination. In DNA, the CDR3 is TGTGCCAGCAGCTTCAGGGGCTCAGATACGCAGTATTTT. Translation gives CASSFRGSDTQYF.